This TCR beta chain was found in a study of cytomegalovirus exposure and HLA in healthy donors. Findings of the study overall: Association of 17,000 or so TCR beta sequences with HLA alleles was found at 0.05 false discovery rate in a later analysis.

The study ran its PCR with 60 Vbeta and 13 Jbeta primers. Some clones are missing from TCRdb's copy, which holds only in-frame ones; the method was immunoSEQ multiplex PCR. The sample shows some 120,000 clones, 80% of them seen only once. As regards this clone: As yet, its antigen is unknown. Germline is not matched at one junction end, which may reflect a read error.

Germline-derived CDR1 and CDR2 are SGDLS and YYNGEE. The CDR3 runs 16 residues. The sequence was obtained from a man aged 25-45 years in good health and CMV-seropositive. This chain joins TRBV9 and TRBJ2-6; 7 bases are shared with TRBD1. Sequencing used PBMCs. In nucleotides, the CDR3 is TGTGCCAGCAGCGTAGACGAGGGGGCTGGGGCCAACGGCCTGACTTTC. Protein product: CASSVDEGAGANGLTF.